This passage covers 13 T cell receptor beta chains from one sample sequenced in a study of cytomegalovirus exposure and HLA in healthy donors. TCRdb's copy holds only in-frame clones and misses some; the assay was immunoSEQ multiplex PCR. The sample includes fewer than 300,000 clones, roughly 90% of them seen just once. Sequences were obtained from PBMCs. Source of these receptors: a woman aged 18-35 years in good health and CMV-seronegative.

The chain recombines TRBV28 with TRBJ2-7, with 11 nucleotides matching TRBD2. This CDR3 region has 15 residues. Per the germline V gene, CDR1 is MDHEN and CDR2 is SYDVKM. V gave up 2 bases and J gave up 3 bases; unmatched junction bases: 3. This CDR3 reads CASSLGLAGGYEQYF. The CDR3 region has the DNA TGTGCCAGCAGTTTAGGGCTAGCGGGAGGCTACGAGCAGTACTTC.

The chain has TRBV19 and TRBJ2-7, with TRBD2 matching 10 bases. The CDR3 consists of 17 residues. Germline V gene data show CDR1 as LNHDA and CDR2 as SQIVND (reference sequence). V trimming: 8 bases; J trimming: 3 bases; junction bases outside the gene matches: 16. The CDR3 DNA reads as TGTGCCAGTCGGGGACTCTATCGGACTAGCGGACTCTACGAGCAGTACTTC. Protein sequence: CASRGLYRTSGLYEQYF.

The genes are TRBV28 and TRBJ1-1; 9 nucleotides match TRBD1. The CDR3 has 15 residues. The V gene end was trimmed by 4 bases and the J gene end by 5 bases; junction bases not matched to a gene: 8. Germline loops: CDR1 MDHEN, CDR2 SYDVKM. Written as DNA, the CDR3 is TGTGCCAGCAGTTCACCCAGGACAGGGGAGACTGAAGCTTTCTTT. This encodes CASSSPRTGETEAFF. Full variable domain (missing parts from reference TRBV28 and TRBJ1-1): DVKVTQSSRYLVKRTGEKVFLECVQDMDHENMFWYRQDPGLGLRLIYFSYDVKMKEKGDIPEGYSVSREKKERFSLILESASTNQTSMYLCASSSPRTGETEAFFGQGTRLTVV.

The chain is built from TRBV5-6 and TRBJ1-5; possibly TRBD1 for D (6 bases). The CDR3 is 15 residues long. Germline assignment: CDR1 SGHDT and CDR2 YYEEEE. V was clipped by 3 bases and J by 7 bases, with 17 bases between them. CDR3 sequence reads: CASSWSRGAGQPQHF. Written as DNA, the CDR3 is TGTGCCAGCAGCTGGAGCAGGGGCGCAGGGCAGCCCCAGCATTTT.

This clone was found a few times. The DNA of the CDR3 is TGTGCCAGCAGCGGGGAGGCACAGGTAACTTTCTTT. Encoded protein: CASSGEAQVTFF. The chain employs TRBV2 and TRBJ1-1; the D gene is possibly TRBD1 (5 bases). The ends were cut back, 6 bases at V and 12 bases at J, with 17 bases in the middle. Germline CDR1 reads SNHLY; CDR2 reads FYNNEI. This CDR3 is 12 amino acids long.

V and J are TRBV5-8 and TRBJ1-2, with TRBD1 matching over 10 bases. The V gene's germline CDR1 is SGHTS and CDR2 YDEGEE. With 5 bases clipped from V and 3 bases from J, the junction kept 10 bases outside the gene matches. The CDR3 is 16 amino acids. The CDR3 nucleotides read TGTGCCAGCAGTTTTCGTGCCGGGACAGGGGACTATGGCTACACCTTC. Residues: CASSFRAGTGDYGYTF.

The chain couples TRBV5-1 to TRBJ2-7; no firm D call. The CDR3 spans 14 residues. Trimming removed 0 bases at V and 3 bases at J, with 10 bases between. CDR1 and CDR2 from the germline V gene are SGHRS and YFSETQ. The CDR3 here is CASSLEGRGYEQYF. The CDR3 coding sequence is TGCGCCAGCAGCTTGGAAGGTCGAGGCTACGAGCAGTACTTC.

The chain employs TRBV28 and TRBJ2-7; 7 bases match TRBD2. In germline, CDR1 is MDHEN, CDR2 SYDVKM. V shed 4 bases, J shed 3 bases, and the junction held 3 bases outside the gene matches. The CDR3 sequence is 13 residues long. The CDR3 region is CASSWGGLYEQYF. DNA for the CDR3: TGTGCCAGCAGTTGGGGGGGACTCTACGAGCAGTACTTC.

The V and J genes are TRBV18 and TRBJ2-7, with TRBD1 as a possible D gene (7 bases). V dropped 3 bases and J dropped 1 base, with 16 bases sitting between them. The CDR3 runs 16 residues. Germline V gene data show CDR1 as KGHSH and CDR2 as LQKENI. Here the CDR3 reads CASSPAGGTLSYEQYF. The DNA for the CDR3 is TGTGCCAGCTCACCTGCAGGGGGGACTCTTTCCTACGAGCAGTACTTC.

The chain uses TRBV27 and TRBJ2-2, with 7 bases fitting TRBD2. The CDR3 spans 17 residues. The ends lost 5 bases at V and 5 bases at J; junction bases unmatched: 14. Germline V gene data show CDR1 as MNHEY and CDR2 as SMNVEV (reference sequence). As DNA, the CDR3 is TGTGCCAGCAGTCCCAACGCGGGGGTAATCGAGACCGGGGAGCTGTTTTTT. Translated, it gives CASSPNAGVIETGELFF.

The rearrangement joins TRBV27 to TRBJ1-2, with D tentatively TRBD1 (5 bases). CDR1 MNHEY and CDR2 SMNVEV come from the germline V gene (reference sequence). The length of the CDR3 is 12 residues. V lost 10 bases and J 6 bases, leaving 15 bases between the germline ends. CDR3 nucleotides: TGTGCCACCTTGGGGCCCTGGGATGGCTACACCTTC. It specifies CATLGPWDGYTF.

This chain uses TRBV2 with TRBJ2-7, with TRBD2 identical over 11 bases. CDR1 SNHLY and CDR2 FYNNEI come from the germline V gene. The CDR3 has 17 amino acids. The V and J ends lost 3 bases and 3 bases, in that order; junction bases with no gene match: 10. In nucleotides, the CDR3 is TGTGCCAGCAGTGATCTAGCGGGAGGACCTTCAATCTACGAGCAGTACTTC. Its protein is CASSDLAGGPSIYEQYF.

CDR3 sequence: CASSFPRQGRHQPQHF. CDR3 nucleotide sequence: TGTGCCAGCAGCTTCCCACGGCAGGGAAGACATCAGCCCCAGCATTTT. J is TRBJ1-5 and V is TRBV7-9; D is perhaps TRBD1 (5 bases). CDR3 length: 16 amino acids. Trimming removed 3 bases at V and 5 bases at J, with 17 bases between. CDR1 is SEHNR, CDR2 FQNEAQ, per germline (reference sequence).